The TCR beta chain described here comes from a study of shared clonotypes between healthy human individuals. General study points: Rarefaction revealed incomplete sorted-subset sequencing despite large depth. It was expected that sequencing depth would affect clonotype sharing among donors.

Tens of thousands of T cell genomes (approximately 180 ng DNA) went into each sorted-subset replicate. Assay: immunoSEQ multiplex PCR; the TCRdb copy retains only in-frame clones and omits some. The sample lists roughly 850,000 clones, 96% seen once, with under 0.3% in the top ten. CD45RO-negative, CCR7-positively selected cells formed the naive CD8 fraction, excluding terminally differentiated effector memory CD45RA+ cells. CDR1 is SGHNT and CDR2 is YYREEE in the germline V gene (reference sequence). This CDR3 contains 16 residues. Trimming removed 4 bases from V and 3 bases from J; junction bases left unmatched: 7. Notes on this clone: Its antigen is not known.

Specimen: naive CD8+ T cells sorted from blood. The J gene is TRBJ2-2, the V gene TRBV5-4, with 9 bases fitting TRBD1. The clonotype comes from a man aged 25 to 40 in good health. This CDR3 reads CASSNSDRGHTGELFF. As DNA, the CDR3 is TGTGCCAGCAGCAATTCGGACAGGGGCCACACCGGGGAGCTGTTTTTT.